Shown below are 7 T cell receptor beta chains from a single sample sequenced in a study of CD8 T cells in Susac syndrome. RNA, at roughly 0.45 to 1 ug, was reverse transcribed with random hexamers. From the immunoSEQ multiplex PCR reads, TCRdb called clonotypes with MiXCR, one entry per CDR3 protein. The top ten clones hold roughly 0.38% of a sample with nearly 110,000 distinct CDR3 sequences, roughly 94% of them seen once. The source material was CD8+ T cells from PBMCs. These receptors were obtained from a human donor with Susac syndrome.

The chain has TRBV5-4 and TRBJ2-1, with TRBD2 identical over 9 bases. The CDR3 is 15 residues long. Germline CDR1 reads SGHNT; CDR2 reads YYREEE (reference sequence). V shed 6 bases, J shed 2 bases, and the junction held 6 bases outside the gene matches. CDR3: CASNLGLATYNEQFF. CDR3 bases: TGTGCCAGCAATCTAGGACTAGCGACCTACAATGAGCAGTTCTTC.

The rearrangement uses TRBV9 and TRBJ2-2, with TRBD1 identical over 8 bases. This CDR3 comprises 15 residues. Germline V lookup: CDR1 SGDLS, CDR2 YYNGEE. The V and J ends lost 2 bases and 6 bases, in that order; junction bases with no gene match: 6. The CDR3 sequence: CASSVQGAGPGELFF. The CDR3 DNA is TGTGCCAGCAGCGTTCAGGGGGCAGGACCCGGGGAGCTGTTTTTT. The full variable domain, its missing parts supplied by reference TRBV9 and TRBJ2-2, is DSGVTQTPKHLITATGQRVTLRCSPRSGDLSVYWYQQSLDQGLQFLIQYYNGEERAKGNILERFSAQQFPDLHSELNLSSLELGDSALYFCASSVQGAGPGELFFGEGSRLTVL.

V and J are TRBV20-1 and TRBJ2-5; 10 bases map to TRBD1. Per germline, CDR1 DFQATT and CDR2 SNEGSKA (reference sequence). Losses at the gene ends were 2 bases for V and 4 bases for J; bases not matched to a gene: 7. The CDR3 loop spans 15 amino acids. The CDR3, as DNA: TGCAGTGCTAGACCCGACAGGGGGCCGGGAGAGACCCAGTACTTC. This gives the protein CSARPDRGPGETQYF.

The chain links TRBV3-1 to TRBJ2-7; D might be TRBD1 (6 bases). This CDR3 region has 15 residues. Germline V gene data show CDR1 as LGHDT and CDR2 as YNNKEL (reference sequence). V lost 0 bases, J lost 4 bases, and 13 bases lay in between. The CDR3, as DNA: TGTGCCAGCAGCCAAGATCGGACAGCCTTTTACGAGCAGTACTTC. Amino acids: CASSQDRTAFYEQYF.

The chain carries TRBV25-1 and TRBJ1-1, with a weak D call TRBD1 (5 bases). The germline V gene has CDR1 MGHDK and CDR2 SYGVNS. The CDR3 has 14 amino acids. Deletions cut 2 bases from V and 9 bases from J, with 16 bases between. The CDR3 loop is CASSELSMGGKAFF. As DNA, the CDR3 is TGTGCCAGCAGTGAACTGTCCATGGGGGGGAAAGCTTTCTTT. Together with reference TRBV25-1 and TRBJ1-1, the CDR3 gives the full variable domain: EADIYQTPRYLVIGTGKKITLECSQTMGHDKMYWYQQDPGMELHLIHYSYGVNSTEKGDLSSESTVSRIRTEHFPLTLESARPSHTSQYLCASSELSMGGKAFFGQGTRLTVV.

The CDR3 nucleotides are TGTGCCAGCAGTAAAGGGGGGCCCTACGAGCAGTACTTC. It translates to CASSKGGPYEQYF. The J gene is TRBJ2-7, the V gene TRBV12-3 or TRBV12-4, with D possibly being TRBD1 or TRBD2 (6 bases each). This CDR3 has 13 residues. With 5 bases removed from V and 2 bases from J, the gap between germline ends came to 10 bases.

The chain recombines TRBV6-6 with TRBJ2-7; the D gene is possibly TRBD2 (6 bases). This CDR3 is 11 amino acids long. V was pared by 6 bases and J by 6 bases, with 9 bases between. Germline CDR1 MNHNY, CDR2 SVGAGI (reference sequence). Here the CDR3 DNA reads TGTGCCAGCAGCGCGGGATCCGAGCAGTACTTC. It specifies CASSAGSEQYF.